Presented here are 27 T cell receptor beta chains from one specimen sequenced in a study of T-cell reconstitution after alpha-beta-depleted transplantation in children. A TCRbeta library incorporating unique molecular identifiers was prepared. TCRdb re-called the PCR reads with MiXCR, one entry per CDR3 protein. This sample has over 150,000 distinct CDR3 sequences; about 6.4% occur once, and the top ten carry more than 2.5%. This sample comprised PBMCs from the stem cell graft donor, obtained from the stem cell graft. Receptor source: a human donor who donated a stem cell graft to a child with Wiskott-Aldrich syndrome.

This clonotype was found many times. This chain links TRBV5-1 with TRBJ1-6; D not resolved. Germline values: CDR1 SGHRS, CDR2 YFSETQ. This CDR3 contains 15 residues. V lost 4 bases and J lost 1, with 9 bases in between. As DNA, the CDR3 is TGCGCCAGCAGCCCGGAGATTTCCTATAATTCACCCCTCCACTTT. The encoded protein is CASSPEISYNSPLHF.

The rearrangement links TRBV2 to TRBJ2-3, with D possibly called TRBD1 or TRBD2 (6 bases each). Germline V gives CDR1 SNHLY, CDR2 FYNNEI. Trimming took off 10 bases at V and 0 bases at J, with 29 bases between the two ends. The CDR3 spans 19 residues. Here the CDR3 DNA reads TGTGCCATCTGTTTAATAACGGGGGCAGACTTAATAAGCACAGATACGCAGTATTTT. It encodes CAICLITGADLISTDTQYF.

This clonotype showed up many times. This sequence joins TRBV29-1 and TRBJ2-7, with D possibly matching TRBD2 (6 bases). The CDR3 has 15 amino acids. Germline values: CDR1 SQVTM, CDR2 ANQGSEA. Trimming took 0 bases from V and 3 from J, leaving 15 bases between them. CDR3 in DNA: TGCAGCGTTGAAGATCAGGAGGGACCTTACTACGAGCAGTACTTC. This gives the protein CSVEDQEGPYYEQYF.

The chain recombines TRBV29-1 with TRBJ2-3, with D uncertain. The CDR3 length is 13 residues. Germline loops: CDR1 SQVTM, CDR2 ANQGSEA. Trimming took off 5 bases at V and 6 bases at J, with 15 bases between the two ends. CDR3 in DNA: TGCAGCGTTTCTGAGAGTATCCGTGATACGCAGTATTTT. Its translation: CSVSESIRDTQYF.

Ten or more counts support this clonotype. The V gene is TRBV4-3, the J gene TRBJ1-2, with D maybe TRBD1 (6 bases). In germline, CDR1 is LGHNA, CDR2 YSLEER. V lost 1 base and J lost 6, with 15 bases in between. The CDR3 has 15 residues. The chain's CDR3 is CASSQAGVRQDGYTF. The CDR3 nucleotides are TGCGCCAGCAGCCAAGCTGGGGTACGACAGGATGGCTACACCTTC.

The chain recombines TRBV12-3 or TRBV12-4 with TRBJ2-2, with 9 bases lining up with TRBD2. V shed 6 bases, J shed 6 bases, and the junction held 11 bases outside the gene matches. This CDR3 spans 16 amino acids. The CDR3 sequence: CASSPSSSGMAGELFF. The CDR3 region has the DNA TGTGCCAGCAGCCCATCTTCTAGCGGGATGGCCGGGGAGCTGTTTTTT.

This clonotype has just a few counts. The chain combines TRBV12-3 or TRBV12-4 with TRBJ1-1, with D unresolved. This CDR3 comprises 14 residues. The V end was cut by 7 bases, the J end by 4 bases, with 16 bases between. As DNA, the CDR3 is TGTGCCAGCACCCCCTTAGAATGGGGCACTGAAGCTTTCTTT. Translation: CASTPLEWGTEAFF.

This clonotype occurred many times. CDR3 loop: CASSPQWQGGAEQFF. The CDR3 nucleotides read TGTGCCAGCAGCCCCCAATGGCAGGGTGGGGCGGAGCAGTTCTTC. The V and J genes are TRBV5-5 and TRBJ2-1; tentatively, D is TRBD1 (5 bases). The CDR3 is made up of 15 amino acids. V was shortened by 4 bases and J by 10 bases, with 21 bases between the two germline ends. Germline V gene data show CDR1 as SGHKS and CDR2 as YYEKEE (reference sequence).

This clonotype was observed many times. This chain uses TRBV5-1 with TRBJ1-2; maybe TRBD1 (6 bases). This CDR3 region has 15 residues. Trimming left V 0 bases short and J 8 bases short, with 17 bases between. Germline V gives CDR1 SGHRS, CDR2 YFSETQ. The CDR3 sequence is CASSLGTVLSRGYTF. The CDR3, as DNA: TGCGCCAGCAGCTTGGGGACAGTACTATCGAGAGGCTACACCTTC. Together with reference TRBV5-1 and TRBJ1-2, the CDR3 gives the full variable domain: KAGVTQTPRYLIKTRGQQVTLSCSPISGHRSVSWYQQTPGQGLQFLFEYFSETQRNKGNFPGRFSGRQFSNSRSEMNVSTLELGDSALYLCASSLGTVLSRGYTFGSGTRLTVV.

This clonotype appeared many times. The rearrangement links TRBV5-1 to TRBJ2-1; TRBD2 aligns across 9 bases. The CDR3 is 14 residues long. The V and J ends lost 6 bases and 5 bases, in that order; junction bases with no gene match: 6. CDR1 and CDR2 (germline): SGHRS, YFSETQ. CDR3 sequence (DNA): TGCGCCAGCATGCCGGGACTAGCAAACAATGAGCAGTTCTTC. Its translation is CASMPGLANNEQFF.

The rearrangement uses TRBV14 and TRBJ1-2; no reliable D call. V shed 5 bases and J shed 2 bases, with 24 bases lying between them. Germline assignment: CDR1 SGHDN and CDR2 FVKESK. The CDR3 sequence is 18 residues long. CDR3 coding DNA: TGTGCCAGCAGCAGTCTGTGGGAGCAGTACGATGGAAACTATGGCTACACCTTC. As protein: CASSSLWEQYDGNYGYTF.

This clonotype has a count of ten or more. The chain employs TRBV6-6 and TRBJ2-5, with 7 bases lining up with TRBD2. V lost 7 bases, J lost 5 bases, and 7 bases stayed unmatched. This CDR3 comprises 13 residues. Germline V lookup: CDR1 MNHNY, CDR2 SVGAGI (reference sequence). This CDR3 is CASTPPGGETQYF. As DNA, the CDR3 is TGTGCCAGCACCCCCCCGGGAGGTGAGACCCAGTACTTC.

The sample holds many counts of this clonotype. The rearrangement joins TRBV6-5 to TRBJ1-1; D not certain. Trimming removed 0 bases at V and 1 base at J, with 9 bases between. CDR1 is MNHEY, CDR2 SVGAGI, per germline. The CDR3 has 15 residues. The CDR3 sequence is CASSYSGGENTEAFF. For the CDR3, the DNA is TGTGCCAGCAGTTACTCGGGTGGGGAGAACACTGAAGCTTTCTTT.

This clonotype was seen many times. The rearrangement uses TRBV24-1 and TRBJ2-5; TRBD1 aligns across 8 bases. This CDR3 contains 13 residues. In germline, CDR1 is KGHDR, CDR2 SFDVKD. With V trimmed by 9 bases and J by 2 bases, 4 bases remained unmatched. CDR3 loop: CATGQGPQETQYF. The CDR3 DNA is TGTGCCACCGGACAGGGCCCTCAAGAGACCCAGTACTTC.

Many counts were recorded for this clonotype. This chain connects TRBV27 to TRBJ2-7, with TRBD1 matching 7 bases. The V gene's germline CDR1 is MNHEY and CDR2 SMNVEV (reference sequence). This CDR3 is 14 amino acids long. J gave up 3 bases and V 2 bases, and 4 bases lay outside the gene matches. The DNA for the CDR3 is TGTGCCAGCAGTTTAACAGGGGCCGACTACGAGCAGTACTTC. Translated: CASSLTGADYEQYF.

This clonotype was counted ten times or more. This chain uses TRBV20-1 with TRBJ1-2, with D possibly being TRBD1 (5 bases). Trimming removed 1 base from V and 4 bases from J, with 16 bases in between. The CDR3 length is 15 residues. The germline V gene encodes CDR1 DFQATT and CDR2 SNEGSKA (reference sequence). The CDR3 bases are TGCAGTGCTAGAGGTCAGGGAGGGGTATTCTATGGCTACACCTTC. This encodes CSARGQGGVFYGYTF.

The rearrangement joins TRBV20-1 to TRBJ2-2; the match to TRBD2 covers 7 bases. V gave up 0 bases and J gave up 2 bases; unmatched junction bases: 6. Per the germline V gene, CDR1 is DFQATT and CDR2 is SNEGSKA (reference sequence). The CDR3 is 16 amino acids. CDR3 protein: CSARDPREGNTGELFF. In DNA form, the CDR3 reads TGCAGTGCTAGAGACCCCAGGGAGGGTAACACCGGGGAGCTGTTTTTT.

This clonotype was picked up many times. The chain links TRBV7-2 to TRBJ2-4; the match to TRBD2 covers 11 bases. With 5 bases clipped from V and 16 bases from J, the junction kept 13 bases outside the gene matches. Looked up from germline, CDR1 is SGHTA and CDR2 is FQGNSA. This CDR3 is 14 amino acids long. The CDR3 nucleotides are TGTGCCAGCAGCCTCGAGAGACTAGCGGGACTGGTATACTTC. Amino acids: CASSLERLAGLVYF.

This clonotype was counted many times. The V call is TRBV10-1, the J call TRBJ2-3; D not certain. Trimming shortened V by 8 bases and J by 2 bases, and 11 bases separated the two germline ends. Germline V gene lookup returns CDR1 WNHNN and CDR2 SYGVQD (reference sequence). This CDR3 contains 13 residues. Here the CDR3 reads CASSISFTDTQYF. DNA for the CDR3: TGCGCCAGCTCGATTAGTTTCACAGATACGCAGTATTTT.

This clonotype occurred many times. The V gene is TRBV6-5, the J gene TRBJ2-7, with TRBD2 matching 7 bases. Losses at the gene ends were 4 bases for V and 2 bases for J; bases not matched to a gene: 8. CDR1 and CDR2 from the germline V gene are MNHEY and SVGAGI. This CDR3 spans 15 amino acids. For the CDR3, the DNA is TGTGCCAGCAGTTCCCACGCGGGGGACCCCTACGAGCAGTACTTC. It codes for CASSSHAGDPYEQYF.

This clonotype has more than one count but fewer than ten. The chain employs TRBV20-1 and TRBJ2-7, with 9 bases aligning to TRBD2. The junction had 9 bases not matched to a gene; V was cut back by 3 bases and J by 3 bases. CDR1 DFQATT and CDR2 SNEGSKA come from the germline V gene (reference sequence). This CDR3 region has 15 residues. This CDR3 reads CSARSPSGENYEQYF. CDR3 nucleotides: TGCAGTGCTAGGAGTCCTAGCGGGGAGAACTACGAGCAGTACTTC.

The sample holds many counts of this clonotype. The rearrangement joins TRBV11-2 to TRBJ2-7; TRBD1 matches at 7 bases. The V and J ends lost 3 bases and 5 bases, in that order; junction bases with no gene match: 7. The germline CDR1 and CDR2 sequences are SGHAT and FQNNGV. The CDR3 runs 14 residues. CDR3 DNA sequence: TGTGCCAGCAGCTTTGACAGGGCCTCTGACGAGCAGTACTTC. Its protein product is CASSFDRASDEQYF.

This clonotype was counted at least ten times. The rearrangement joins TRBV12-3 or TRBV12-4 to TRBJ2-1, with 10 bases fitting TRBD2. Losses at the gene ends were 5 bases for V and 5 bases for J; bases not matched to a gene: 6. The CDR3 is made up of 15 amino acids. CDR3 DNA sequence: TGTGCCAGCAGTCCGCTAGCGGGAGTGAACAATGAGCAGTTCTTC. Residues: CASSPLAGVNNEQFF.

The chain links TRBV12-3 or TRBV12-4 to TRBJ2-7; the match to TRBD2 covers 10 bases. V was clipped by 3 bases and J by 4 bases; unmatched bases: 12. This CDR3 contains 17 residues. The CDR3 coding sequence is TGTGCCAGCAGTTTGGTCTCACTAGCGGGGAGTCAGTACGAGCAGTACTTC. This encodes CASSLVSLAGSQYEQYF.

The gene calls are TRBV7-9 and TRBJ2-2, with D perhaps given as TRBD1 or TRBD2 (5 bases each). V was pared by 5 bases and J by 2 bases, with 18 bases between. The CDR3 runs to 17 residues. CDR1 is SEHNR and CDR2 is FQNEAQ in the germline V gene (reference sequence). This CDR3 is CASSPSRGRDNTGELFF. The CDR3 DNA reads as TGTGCCAGCAGCCCATCCCGTGGCAGGGACAACACCGGGGAGCTGTTTTTT.

In its sample, this clonotype was seen many times. The chain recombines TRBV3-1 with TRBJ2-3; D unclear. Trimming pared 5 bases from V and 5 bases from J, leaving 8 bases between. Germline V gene sequence: CDR1 LGHDT, CDR2 YNNKEL (reference sequence). This CDR3 has 12 residues. This CDR3 reads CASSSGVDTQYF. For the CDR3, the DNA is TGTGCCAGCAGCTCCGGCGTAGATACGCAGTATTTT.

This clonotype was observed at least ten times. The chain combines TRBV5-1 with TRBJ1-4; 7 bases align to TRBD1. Germline loops: CDR1 SGHRS, CDR2 YFSETQ. This CDR3 is 16 amino acids long. The junction had 14 bases not matched to a gene; V was cut back by 4 bases and J by 8 bases. CDR3 region: CASSHNQGGRGEKLFF. CDR3 DNA: TGCGCCAGCAGCCATAACCAGGGGGGCCGGGGCGAAAAACTGTTTTTT.